The 28 T cell receptor beta chains presented below share a single source sample, sequenced in a study of T cell responses to AZD1222 COVID-19 vaccine. Sequenced by immunoSEQ multiplex PCR; TCRdb stores in-frame clones only, minus some. Here the sample spans about 150,000 clones, over 80% being singletons. The sequencing here drew on peripheral blood, taken 28 days after the second AZD1222 dose. These receptors all stem from an adult who received the AZD1222 COVID-19 vaccine.

V gene TRBV18 combines with J gene TRBJ2-6; a weak D match, TRBD2 (5 bases). CDR1 is KGHSH and CDR2 is LQKENI in the germline V gene. V lost 6 bases and J lost 2, with 14 bases in between. The CDR3 is made up of 16 amino acids. CDR3 protein: CASSEAQGTGANVLTF. The CDR3 coding sequence is TGTGCCAGCTCGGAGGCCCAAGGGACTGGGGCCAACGTCCTGACTTTC.

The J gene is TRBJ1-2, the V gene TRBV19, with D perhaps TRBD1 (6 bases). The V and J ends lost 4 bases and 6 bases respectively, with 12 bases between them. The CDR3 has 13 amino acids. Germline values: CDR1 LNHDA, CDR2 SQIVND (reference sequence). CDR3 coding DNA: TGTGCCAGTAGTACCAACAGGGAAGATGGCTACACCTTC. This translates into CASSTNREDGYTF.

The V and J genes are TRBV18 and TRBJ2-5; no clear D. In germline, CDR1 is KGHSH, CDR2 LQKENI. The V and J ends lost 0 bases and 1 base respectively, with 6 bases between them. The CDR3 runs 14 residues. CDR3 coding DNA: TGTGCCAGCTCACCACCGGCAGTCCAAGAGACCCAGTACTTC. It yields the protein CASSPPAVQETQYF.

The chain joins TRBV7-2 to TRBJ1-2; D is undetermined. Trimming removed 2 bases from V and 0 bases from J, with 13 bases in between. This CDR3 comprises 16 residues. CDR1 is SGHTA and CDR2 is FQGNSA in the germline V gene. CDR3 DNA: TGTGCCAGCAGCTTAAGCCAGGCTTTATCTAACTATGGCTACACCTTC. Protein product: CASSLSQALSNYGYTF.

The chain couples TRBV6-1 to TRBJ2-5, with TRBD1 matching over 9 bases. Germline V CDR1 and CDR2: MNHNS, SASEGT. The CDR3 loop spans 15 amino acids. The V gene end was trimmed by 0 bases and the J gene end by 4 bases; junction bases not matched to a gene: 3. For the CDR3, the DNA is TGTGCCAGCAGTGAAGCGCACAGGGGGCGAGAGACCCAGTACTTC. Encoded protein: CASSEAHRGRETQYF.

As concerns this clone: The junction departs from germline at one end; a sequencing error may be responsible. V and J are TRBV29-1 and TRBJ1-2, with unresolved D. The CDR3 runs 10 residues. The germline V gene has CDR1 SQVTM and CDR2 ANQGSEA. The CDR3 DNA is TGTTCAACGGATAACTATGGCTACACCTTC. It codes for CSTDNYGYTF.

The chain is built from TRBV13 and TRBJ2-7; perhaps TRBD2 as D (6 bases). The V gene lost 4 bases and the J gene lost 6 bases, with 16 bases spanning the gap. The CDR3 consists of 14 residues. The germline gives CDR1 PRHDT, CDR2 FYEKMQ (reference sequence). The CDR3 loop is CASSSRGGRSEQYF. Written as DNA, the CDR3 is TGTGCCAGCAGCTCAAGAGGAGGGAGGTCCGAGCAGTACTTC.

The table lists this clone with a few counts. The chain has TRBV2 and TRBJ1-2; unclear D gene. V gave up 10 bases and J gave up 6 bases, with 30 bases separating them. In germline, CDR1 is SNHLY, CDR2 FYNNEI. The length of the CDR3 is 17 residues. The CDR3 is CATHDLGFKRIDHGYTF. The CDR3, as DNA: TGTGCCACCCACGATCTGGGGTTTAAGAGAATAGATCATGGCTACACCTTC.

The chain has TRBV7-8 and TRBJ1-2; 9 bases agree with TRBD1. CDR1 SGHVS and CDR2 FQNEAQ come from the germline V gene. The V and J ends lost 6 bases and 6 bases, in that order; junction bases with no gene match: 17. The CDR3 extends over 17 amino acids. Here the CDR3 reads CASRGRGQGFESNGYTF. In nucleotides, the CDR3 is TGTGCCAGCAGGGGGCGTGGACAGGGGTTCGAGTCTAATGGCTACACCTTC. Together with reference TRBV7-8 and TRBJ1-2, the CDR3 gives the full variable domain: GAGVSQSPRYKVAKRGQDVALRCDPISGHVSLFWYQQALGQGPEFLTYFQNEAQLDKSGLPSDRFFAERPEGSVSTLKIQRTQQEDSAVYLCASRGRGQGFESNGYTFGSGTRLTVV.

The genes are TRBV18 and TRBJ2-2; D not resolved. V dropped 3 bases and J dropped 6 bases, with 14 bases sitting between them. The CDR3 spans 15 residues. Germline-derived CDR1 and CDR2 are KGHSH and LQKENI. CDR3 loop: CASSPDMAGSGELFF. CDR3 nucleotides: TGTGCCAGCTCACCCGACATGGCCGGGTCCGGGGAGCTGTTTTTT.

This clone is a singleton in its sample. This chain joins TRBV5-6 and TRBJ1-1; the match to TRBD1 covers 7 bases. CDR3 length: 18 amino acids. Per the germline V gene, CDR1 is SGHDT and CDR2 is YYEEEE. The J segment lost 1 base and the V segment lost 1 base, leaving 13 bases of the junction unmatched. The CDR3 sequence is CASSLQGLTGTSNTEAFF. The CDR3 coding sequence is TGTGCCAGCAGCTTGCAAGGTCTGACAGGGACATCGAACACTGAAGCTTTCTTT.

This chain joins TRBV15 and TRBJ2-7, with 10 bases fitting TRBD2. The CDR3 runs to 14 residues. V shed 8 bases and J 2 bases; nucleotides not matched to a gene: 6. Germline V gives CDR1 LNHNV, CDR2 YYDKDF (reference sequence). This chain's CDR3 is CATRRTSGPYEQYF. CDR3 in DNA: TGTGCCACCCGTCGGACTAGCGGCCCCTACGAGCAGTACTTC.

The CDR3 here is CATSRDKTLNTEAFF. DNA of the CDR3: TGTGCCACCAGCAGGGACAAGACATTGAACACTGAAGCTTTCTTT. The chain uses TRBV15 and TRBJ1-1; perhaps TRBD1 as D (5 bases). The CDR3 extends over 15 amino acids. Germline CDR1 reads LNHNV; CDR2 reads YYDKDF (reference sequence). V was shortened by 3 bases and J by 0 bases, with 11 bases between the two germline ends.

V usage is TRBV27 and J usage is TRBJ2-3, with TRBD2 as a possible D gene (6 bases). The germline V gene has CDR1 MNHEY and CDR2 SMNVEV (reference sequence). The V end lost 7 bases, the J end lost 3 bases, and 17 bases lay between the germline ends. The CDR3 consists of 15 residues. For the CDR3, the DNA is TGTGCCAGCAAGACAAGAACTAGCCGGACAGATACGCAGTATTTT. Its protein product is CASKTRTSRTDTQYF.

The rearrangement joins TRBV7-8 to TRBJ2-7; the match to TRBD2 covers 11 bases. The CDR3 spans 18 residues. Germline assignment: CDR1 SGHVS and CDR2 FQNEAQ. V was pared by 0 bases and J by 0 bases, with 7 bases of the junction left unmatched. CDR3 sequence reads: CASSLALGLAGTSYEQYF. CDR3 sequence (DNA): TGTGCCAGCAGCTTAGCCCTAGGACTAGCGGGCACCTCCTACGAGCAGTACTTC.

J is TRBJ2-2 and V is TRBV28; no clear D gene. Trimming took 5 bases from V and 9 from J, leaving 16 bases between them. This CDR3 comprises 14 residues. The germline CDR1 and CDR2 sequences are MDHEN and SYDVKM. The CDR3 sequence is CASSTPQEPWELFF. The CDR3 DNA reads as TGTGCCAGCAGTACCCCCCAGGAACCCTGGGAGCTGTTTTTT.

The chain employs TRBV11-2 and TRBJ2-2; TRBD1 matches 8 bases. The CDR3 has 16 amino acids. V dropped 1 base and J dropped 6; count of bases not matched to a gene: 7. Germline V gene lookup returns CDR1 SGHAT and CDR2 FQNNGV. Here the CDR3 DNA reads TGTGCCAGCAGCTTAGGTGCCAGGGGGCTCGCCGGGGAGCTGTTTTTT. Translating it yields CASSLGARGLAGELFF.

The CDR3 sequence is CASSVMGGSREQFF. The CDR3 bases are TGTGCCAGCAGCGTAATGGGAGGCTCCCGGGAGCAGTTCTTC. V usage is TRBV9 and J usage is TRBJ2-1, with D possibly TRBD2 on 6 matching bases. This CDR3 is built from 14 residues. The V end lost 1 base, the J end lost 10 bases, and 15 bases lay between the germline ends. The V gene's germline CDR1 is SGDLS and CDR2 YYNGEE.

The chain couples TRBV19 to TRBJ1-5, with 7 bases lining up with TRBD1. The CDR3 is made up of 19 amino acids. Losses at the gene ends were 3 bases for V and 3 bases for J; bases not matched to a gene: 17. The germline gives CDR1 LNHDA, CDR2 SQIVND (reference sequence). The CDR3 spells CASSMNGLGGTAFNQPQHF. CDR3 coding DNA: TGTGCCAGTAGTATGAATGGACTTGGAGGGACAGCGTTCAATCAGCCCCAGCATTTT.

This clone showed up just a few times. The gene calls are TRBV28 and TRBJ2-1, with TRBD2 matching 13 bases. Germline CDR1 MDHEN, CDR2 SYDVKM. The junction had 12 bases not matched to a gene; V was cut back by 4 bases and J by 12 bases. CDR3 length: 16 amino acids. This CDR3 is CASSSRTSGRIRGQFF. DNA of the CDR3: TGTGCCAGCAGTTCCCGGACTAGCGGGAGAATACGTGGGCAGTTCTTC.

This clone turned up a few times. CDR3 sequence: CASRLDRSSNQPQHF. The CDR3 nucleotides read TGTGCCAGCAGGTTGGACAGGTCTAGCAATCAGCCCCAGCATTTT. The chain carries TRBV7-8 and TRBJ1-5; 7 positions agree with TRBD1. The V gene's germline CDR1 is SGHVS and CDR2 FQNEAQ. V lost 6 bases, J lost 0 bases, and 5 bases stayed unmatched. CDR3 length equals 15 residues.

The J gene is TRBJ2-5, the V gene TRBV5-1; perhaps TRBD2 as D (6 bases). Germline values: CDR1 SGHRS, CDR2 YFSETQ. V lost 7 bases and J lost 5, with 12 bases in between. This CDR3 has 12 residues. The CDR3 DNA is TGCGCCAGCGCCGGGACTGGCGAGACCCAGTACTTC. It codes for CASAGTGETQYF.

The CDR3 protein is CASSDTGGRTDTQYF. CDR3 sequence (DNA): TGTGCCAGCAGCGATACAGGGGGCAGGACAGATACGCAGTATTTT. The chain carries TRBV7-3 and TRBJ2-3; TRBD1 matches at 9 bases. Germline trimming cut 5 bases from V and 3 bases from J; bases unmatched to any gene: 6. Germline CDR1 reads SGHTA; CDR2 reads FQGTGA. The CDR3 has 15 residues.

V is TRBV6-2 or TRBV6-3 and J is TRBJ1-5; no definite D call. V was shortened by 6 bases and J by 1 base, with 10 bases between the two germline ends. The CDR3 is made up of 14 amino acids. Germline CDR1 and CDR2: MNHEY and SVGEGT. CDR3 bases: TGTGCCAGCAGCCCCGGTGGCAGCAATCAGCCCCAGCATTTT. It encodes CASSPGGSNQPQHF.

The CDR3 loop is CASSYGGTGRTGELFF. Here the CDR3 DNA reads TGTGCCAGCAGTTATGGGGGTACCGGGAGGACCGGGGAGCTGTTTTTT. The V and J genes are TRBV6-5 and TRBJ2-2; 7 bases are shared with TRBD2. This CDR3 has 16 residues. V was clipped by 3 bases and J by 5 bases; unmatched bases: 9. Germline lookup yields CDR1 MNHEY and CDR2 SVGAGI.

This sequence joins TRBV7-3 and TRBJ2-1; no reliable D call. Deletions cut 1 base from V and 0 bases from J, with 10 bases between. Germline assignment: CDR1 SGHTA and CDR2 FQGTGA. The CDR3 contains 16 residues. Here the CDR3 reads CASSLRGRSSYNEQFF. CDR3 bases: TGTGCCAGCAGCTTAAGAGGCAGGAGCTCCTACAATGAGCAGTTCTTC.

This chain connects TRBV5-1 to TRBJ1-1, with D perhaps TRBD1 (6 bases). This CDR3 contains 14 residues. Germline CDR1 SGHRS, CDR2 YFSETQ. Trimming shortened V by 3 bases and J by 1 base, and 10 bases separated the two germline ends. The CDR3 loop is CASSSTTGNTEAFF. CDR3 DNA: TGCGCCAGCAGCTCTACGACAGGGAACACTGAAGCTTTCTTT.

This sequence joins TRBV28 and TRBJ2-6; D not resolved. V lost 6 bases and J lost 0, with 9 bases in between. The CDR3 covers 15 residues. CDR1 is MDHEN, CDR2 SYDVKM, per germline. CDR3 amino acids: CASSPYSSGANVLTF. In DNA form, the CDR3 reads TGTGCCAGCAGCCCCTACAGCTCTGGGGCCAACGTCCTGACTTTC.